This entry lists 12 T cell receptor beta chains sequenced from one sample in a study of identifying expanded T cells in peripheral blood. This table comes from immunoSEQ multiplex PCR, and its TCRdb copy is limited to in-frame clones, with some not included. This sample carries approximately 80,000 clones, 70% to 90% of them seen once, and the ten largest clones take around a sixth. Sequenced input: blood. Source of these receptors: a person aged 18 to 70 in good health.

The chain employs TRBV5-8 and TRBJ2-3; D might be TRBD1 or TRBD2, each matching 6 bases. The CDR3 spans 15 residues. Per germline, CDR1 SGHTS and CDR2 YDEGEE. Trimming left V 5 bases short and J 1 base short, with 14 bases between. The CDR3 sequence: CASSLGGPGTDTQYF. In nucleotides, the CDR3 is TGTGCCAGCAGTCTGGGGGGCCCGGGCACAGATACGCAGTATTTT.

The V and J genes are TRBV4-1 and TRBJ2-1, with TRBD2 matching over 11 bases. The CDR3 is 16 residues long. CDR1 is MGHRA and CDR2 is YSYEKL in the germline V gene. The ends lost 0 bases at V and 4 bases at J; junction bases unmatched: 2. CDR3 sequence reads: CASSQELAGGYNEQFF. The CDR3 DNA reads as TGCGCCAGCAGCCAAGAATTAGCGGGAGGGTACAATGAGCAGTTCTTC.

The gene calls are TRBV10-3 and TRBJ2-3; 11 positions match TRBD1. V gave up 10 bases and J gave up 5 bases; unmatched junction bases: 11. This CDR3 is built from 15 residues. From germline, CDR1 is ENHRY and CDR2 SYGVKD. Written as DNA, the CDR3 is TGTGCCACCTCCCCGGGACAGGGGGAGGAAGATACGCAGTATTTT. This translates into CATSPGQGEEDTQYF.

This clone was seen a single time. This chain connects TRBV7-9 to TRBJ1-5, with 7 bases fitting TRBD1. This CDR3 is 14 amino acids long. CDR1 is SEHNR and CDR2 is FQNEAQ in the germline V gene (reference sequence). V shed 5 bases and J 6 bases; nucleotides not matched to a gene: 7. The CDR3 nucleotides read TGTGCCAGCAGCCCCGGACAGGCCGGTCAGCCCCAGCATTTT. It codes for CASSPGQAGQPQHF.

The genes are TRBV2 and TRBJ2-3, with D possibly being TRBD2 (7 bases). Germline assignment: CDR1 SNHLY and CDR2 FYNNEI. V gave up 4 bases and J gave up 7 bases, with 12 bases separating them. The CDR3 is 13 residues long. The CDR3: CASSAGGENTQYF. CDR3 nucleotides: TGTGCCAGCAGTGCGGGGGGCGAAAATACGCAGTATTTT. The full variable domain, in which reference TRBV2 and TRBJ2-3 provide the parts outside the CDR3, is EPEVTQTPSHQVTQMGQEVILRCVPISNHLYFYWYRQILGQKVEFLVSFYNNEISEKSEIFDDQFSVERPDGSNFTLKIRSTKLEDSAMYFCASSAGGENTQYFGPGTRLTVL.

The rearrangement uses TRBV29-1 and TRBJ2-5, with 14 bases identical to TRBD2. The germline CDR1 and CDR2 sequences are SQVTM and ANQGSEA. This CDR3 spans 14 amino acids. After removal of 6 bases from V and 4 bases from J, the junction contained 4 bases not matched to a gene. The CDR3 DNA is TGCAGCGTATCGACTAGCGGGGGGGGAGAGACCCAGTACTTC. The encoded protein is CSVSTSGGGETQYF.

The chain is built from TRBV11-2 and TRBJ2-5; 7 bases align to TRBD2. The ends lost 0 bases at V and 4 bases at J; junction bases unmatched: 2. The V gene's germline CDR1 is SGHAT and CDR2 FQNNGV. The CDR3 is 14 residues long. CDR3 loop: CASSLDGRLETQYF. Here the CDR3 DNA reads TGTGCCAGCAGCTTAGACGGGAGGCTAGAGACCCAGTACTTC.

This clone was seen a single time. The V call is TRBV5-1, the J call TRBJ2-3; perhaps D is TRBD1 or TRBD2 (6 bases each). V lost 0 bases and J 4 bases, leaving 9 bases between the germline ends. This CDR3 region has 14 residues. Germline-derived CDR1 and CDR2 are SGHRS and YFSETQ. The chain's CDR3 is CASSLAGGPDTQYF. In nucleotides, the CDR3 is TGCGCCAGCAGCTTGGCCGGGGGCCCAGATACGCAGTATTTT.

The chain links TRBV11-2 to TRBJ2-1, with 11 bases fitting TRBD2. From germline, CDR1 is SGHAT and CDR2 FQNNGV. The CDR3 runs 17 residues. Germline trimming cut 0 bases from V and 9 bases from J; bases unmatched to any gene: 10. The CDR3 loop is CASSLEFLTSGTGEQFF. CDR3 coding DNA: TGTGCCAGCAGCTTAGAATTCCTGACTAGCGGGACAGGTGAGCAGTTCTTC.

The chain joins TRBV7-9 to TRBJ2-4; tentatively, D is TRBD1 (6 bases). The CDR3 contains 16 residues. With 0 bases removed from V and 4 bases from J, the gap between germline ends came to 13 bases. The V gene's germline CDR1 is SEHNR and CDR2 FQNEAQ (reference sequence). The CDR3 DNA sequence: TGTGCCAGCAGCTTAGCGCCCGACAGGAAAAAAAACATTCAGTACTTC. Its translation: CASSLAPDRKKNIQYF.

The chain employs TRBV19 and TRBJ2-5; 13 bases fit TRBD2. This CDR3 has 15 residues. The germline V gene encodes CDR1 LNHDA and CDR2 SQIVND (reference sequence). V lost 4 bases, J lost 7 bases, and 6 bases stayed unmatched. The CDR3 DNA follows: TGTGCCAGTAGTAAGTCCGGGACTAGCGGGACGACCCAGTACTTC. As protein: CASSKSGTSGTTQYF.

V gene TRBV27 combines with J gene TRBJ1-5; D remains ambiguous. The CDR3 consists of 16 residues. The germline V gene encodes CDR1 MNHEY and CDR2 SMNVEV (reference sequence). Trimming stripped 3 bases from V and 0 bases from J, with 12 bases between. The CDR3 sequence: CASSFGGIFSNQPQHF. CDR3 sequence (DNA): TGTGCCAGCAGTTTTGGAGGGATTTTTAGCAATCAGCCCCAGCATTTT.